This TCR beta chain was recovered during a study of blood T cell repertoires in COVID-19. Generated by immunoSEQ multiplex PCR, the TCRdb table keeps only in-frame clones and is missing some. The sample has 300,000 to 450,000 clones; 85% are singletons. This CDR3 contains 17 residues. The V segment lost 4 bases and the J segment 3 bases; nucleotides outside the gene matches: 9. Germline V gives CDR1 SGHRS, CDR2 YFSETQ. The TCR comes from a woman between 18 and 29 years old with acute or convalescent COVID-19. What was sequenced was peripheral blood. This sequence joins TRBV5-1 and TRBJ2-5; 13 bases align to TRBD2. The CDR3, as DNA: TGCGCCAGCAGCCCCCGAGGGGGGACTAGCGGGGAAGAGACCCAGTACTTC. Translation gives CASSPRGGTSGEETQYF.